The 5 T cell receptor beta chains given below trace back to one sample, sequenced in a study of cytomegalovirus exposure and HLA in healthy donors. Primers included in the PCR were 60 Vbeta and 13 Jbeta primers. TCRdb's table, derived via immunoSEQ multiplex PCR, lists solely in-frame clones and lacks some. The table includes roughly 180,000 clones, about three quarters detected once. Material: PBMCs. Every receptor here comes from a woman in her thirties in good health and CMV-seropositive.

The chain has TRBV19 and TRBJ2-7, with 7 bases aligning to TRBD2. CDR1 is LNHDA and CDR2 is SQIVND in the germline V gene (reference sequence). The CDR3 has 13 residues. V was clipped by 4 bases and J by 6 bases; unmatched bases: 6. As DNA, the CDR3 is TGTGCCAGTAGTAGCGGGAGAGTCCTCGAGCAGTACTTC. Encoded protein: CASSSGRVLEQYF. Full variable domain (remainder filled in from reference TRBV19 and TRBJ2-7): DGGITQSPKYLFRKEGQNVTLSCEQNLNHDAMYWYRQDPGQGLRLIYYSQIVNDFQKGDIAEGYSVSREKKESFPLTVTSAQKNPTAFYLCASSSGRVLEQYFGPGTRLTVT.

The J gene is TRBJ2-7, the V gene TRBV9, with 7 nucleotides matching TRBD2. Germline V gene sequence: CDR1 SGDLS, CDR2 YYNGEE. Trimming cost V 2 bases and J 2 bases; bases outside gene matches: 4. CDR3 size: 14 residues. The CDR3 DNA sequence: TGTGCCAGCAGCGTCCCCGGGAGGCCCTACGAGCAGTACTTC. It encodes CASSVPGRPYEQYF.

The chain combines TRBV30 with TRBJ1-3; D is uncertain. This CDR3 has 15 amino acids. V shed 5 bases and J shed 0 bases, with 14 bases lying between them. The germline V gene encodes CDR1 GTSNPN and CDR2 SVGIG (reference sequence). The chain's CDR3 is CAWGPLSGSGNTIYF. The CDR3, as DNA: TGTGCCTGGGGGCCCTTGTCAGGCTCTGGAAACACCATATATTTT.

This rearrangement joins TRBV5-4 to TRBJ2-2, with D possibly matching TRBD1 (5 bases). V lost 0 bases and J lost 1, with 7 bases in between. There are 15 residues in the CDR3. Germline V CDR1 and CDR2: SGHNT, YYREEE (reference sequence). The CDR3 loop is CASSLETGNTGELFF. Written as DNA, the CDR3 is TGTGCCAGCAGCTTGGAAACAGGGAACACCGGGGAGCTGTTTTTT.

This chain uses TRBV27 with TRBJ1-5, with D possibly being TRBD1 (6 bases). CDR1 and CDR2 (germline): MNHEY, SMNVEV (reference sequence). There are 15 residues in the CDR3. Trimming shortened V by 3 bases and J by 3 bases, and 12 bases separated the two germline ends. Here the CDR3 DNA reads TGTGCCAGCAGTTTTGGCAGGGGACCCAATCAGCCCCAGCATTTT. It yields the protein CASSFGRGPNQPQHF.